This T cell receptor (beta chain) was sequenced during a study of CD8 T cells in Susac syndrome. Peripheral blood CD8+ and CD4+ T cells were profiled by TCR beta sequencing. The multiple sclerosis controls, all treatment-naive patients, had relapsing-remitting disease that was stable or active. TEMRA cells were FACS-enriched, unlike CD8+ and CD4+ T cells, which were negatively isolated. The CDR3 length is 16 residues. The germline V gene encodes CDR1 MNHEY and CDR2 SMNVEV (reference sequence). V was cut by 5 bases and J by 9 bases, with 20 bases left in between. Random hexamers served to reverse transcribe roughly 0.5 to 1 ug RNA. The method of amplification for TCR beta CDR3 was immunoSEQ multiplex PCR, covering 54 Vbeta and 13 Jbeta. TCRdb recomputed calls from the immunoSEQ multiplex PCR reads with MiXCR, one row per CDR3 protein. Of about 210,000 distinct CDR3 sequences listed, nearly 97% were seen once; the top ten hold 0.08% to 0.095%.

Input material: CD4+ T cells from PBMCs. The genes are TRBV27 and TRBJ1-6, with D maybe TRBD1 (6 bases). The sequence derives from a human donor with multiple sclerosis. CDR3 sequence reads: CASSGAGPRGGSPLHF. The CDR3 region has the DNA TGTGCCAGCAGTGGAGCGGGCCCCAGGGGAGGTTCACCCCTCCACTTT.